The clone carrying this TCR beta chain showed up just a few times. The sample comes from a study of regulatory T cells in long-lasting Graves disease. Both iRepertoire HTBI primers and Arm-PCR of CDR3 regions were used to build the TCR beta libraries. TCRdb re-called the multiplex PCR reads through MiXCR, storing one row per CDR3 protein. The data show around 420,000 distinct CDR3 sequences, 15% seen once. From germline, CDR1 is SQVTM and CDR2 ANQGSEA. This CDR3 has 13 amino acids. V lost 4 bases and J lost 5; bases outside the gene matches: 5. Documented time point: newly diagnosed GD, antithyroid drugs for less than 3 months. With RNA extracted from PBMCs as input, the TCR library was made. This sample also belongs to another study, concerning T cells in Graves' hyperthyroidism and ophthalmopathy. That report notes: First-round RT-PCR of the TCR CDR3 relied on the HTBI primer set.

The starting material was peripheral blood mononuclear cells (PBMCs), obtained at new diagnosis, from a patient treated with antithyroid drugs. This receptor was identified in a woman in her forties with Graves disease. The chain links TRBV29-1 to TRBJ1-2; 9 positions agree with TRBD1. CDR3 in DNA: TGCAGCGTTGGGGGACAGGGTCGATATGGCTACACCTTC. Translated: CSVGGQGRYGYTF.